This TCR beta chain was recorded in a study of graft-versus-host responses after intestinal transplantation. Study as a whole: Multivisceral, liver-intestinal, or isolated intestinal grafts were transplanted into recipients. The whole recipient group had anti-thymocyte globulin induction followed by tacrolimus and steroids for roughly three years. The study's findings and limits: Recipient marrow contained GvH clones, some of which appeared first in ileum or blood. High graft-versus-host to host-versus-graft clonal ratios were seen in allografts of patients with graft-donor T cell macrochimerism.

Produced via immunoSEQ multiplex PCR; TCRdb's table is partial and in-frame only. Of some 88,000 clones in the sample, just over 90% were seen once. On this clone itself: The antigen is undetermined.

CDR3 length: 16 residues. The V segment lost 1 base and the J segment 4 bases; nucleotides outside the gene matches: 5. Per the germline V gene, CDR1 is SGHAT and CDR2 is FQNNGV. Here the sequenced sample was unstimulated CD8+ T cells sorted from spleen or lymph node cells, taken before intestinal transplant. The J gene is TRBJ2-7, the V gene TRBV11-2, with TRBD2 matching 12 bases. The clonotype originates from a human donor who received an intestinal transplant. CDR3 sequence: CASSLGTSGNLYEQYF. Written as DNA, the CDR3 is TGTGCCAGCAGCTTAGGGACTAGCGGGAATCTATACGAGCAGTACTTC. The full variable domain, in which reference TRBV11-2 and TRBJ2-7 provide the parts outside the CDR3, is EAGVAQSPRYKIIEKRQSVAFWCNPISGHATLYWYQQILGQGPKLLIQFQNNGVVDDSQLPKDRFSAERLKGVDSTLKIQPAKLEDSAVYLCASSLGTSGNLYEQYFGPGTRLTVT.